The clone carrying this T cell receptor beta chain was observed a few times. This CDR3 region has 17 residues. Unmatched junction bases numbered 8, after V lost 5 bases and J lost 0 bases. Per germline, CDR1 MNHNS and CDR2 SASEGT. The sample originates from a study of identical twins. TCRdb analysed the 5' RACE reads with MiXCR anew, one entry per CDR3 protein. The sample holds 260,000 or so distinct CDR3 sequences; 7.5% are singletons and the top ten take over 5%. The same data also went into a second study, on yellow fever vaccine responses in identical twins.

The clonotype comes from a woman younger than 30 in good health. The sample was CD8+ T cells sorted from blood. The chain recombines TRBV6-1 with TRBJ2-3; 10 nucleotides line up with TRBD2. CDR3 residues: CASSPTTSGLSTDTQYF. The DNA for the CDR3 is TGTGCCAGCAGTCCAACGACTAGCGGGCTTAGCACAGATACGCAGTATTTT.